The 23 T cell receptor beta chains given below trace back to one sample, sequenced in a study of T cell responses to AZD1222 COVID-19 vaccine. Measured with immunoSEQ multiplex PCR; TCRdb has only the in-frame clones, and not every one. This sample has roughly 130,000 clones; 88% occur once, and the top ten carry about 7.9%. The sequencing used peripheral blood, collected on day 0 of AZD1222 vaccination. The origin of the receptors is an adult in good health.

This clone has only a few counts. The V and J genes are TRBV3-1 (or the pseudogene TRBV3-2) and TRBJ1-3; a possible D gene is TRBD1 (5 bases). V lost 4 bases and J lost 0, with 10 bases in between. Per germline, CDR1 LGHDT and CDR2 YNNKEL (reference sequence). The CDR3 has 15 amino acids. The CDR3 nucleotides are TGTGCCAGCAGCCCCCTCCAGGGCTCTGGAAACACCATATATTTT. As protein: CASSPLQGSGNTIYF.

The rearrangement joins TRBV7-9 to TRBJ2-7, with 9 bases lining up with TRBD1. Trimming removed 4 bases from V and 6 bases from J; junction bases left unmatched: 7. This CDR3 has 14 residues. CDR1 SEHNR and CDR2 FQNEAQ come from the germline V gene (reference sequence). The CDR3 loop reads CASSWGQGGSEQYF. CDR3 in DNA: TGTGCCAGCAGCTGGGGACAGGGCGGGAGCGAGCAGTACTTC.

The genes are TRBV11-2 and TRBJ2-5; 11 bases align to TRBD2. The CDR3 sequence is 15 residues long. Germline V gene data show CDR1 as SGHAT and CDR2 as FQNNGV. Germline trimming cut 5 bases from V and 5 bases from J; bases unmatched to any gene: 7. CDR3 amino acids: CASSGLAGGQETQYF. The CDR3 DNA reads TGTGCCAGCAGCGGGCTAGCGGGAGGTCAGGAGACCCAGTACTTC.

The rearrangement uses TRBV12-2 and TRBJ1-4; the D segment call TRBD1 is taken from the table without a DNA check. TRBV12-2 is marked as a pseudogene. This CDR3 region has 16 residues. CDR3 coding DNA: TGTGCAAGTCGCTTAAATAGTAGGCAGGAAAATGAAAAACTGTTTTTT. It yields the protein CASRLNSRQENEKLFF.

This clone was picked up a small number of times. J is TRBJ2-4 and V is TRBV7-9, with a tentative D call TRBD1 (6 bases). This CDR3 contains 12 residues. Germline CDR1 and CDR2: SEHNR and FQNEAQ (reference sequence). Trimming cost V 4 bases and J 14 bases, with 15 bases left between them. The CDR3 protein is CASSSLGRGKYF. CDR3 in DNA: TGTGCCAGCAGCTCCCTGGGCAGGGGAAAGTACTTC.

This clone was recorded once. The CDR3 protein is CASSLSPDKLFF. The DNA for the CDR3 is TGTGCCAGCAGTCTATCTCCGGACAAACTGTTTTTT. The V gene is TRBV28, the J gene TRBJ1-4; the D is unclear. V was cut by 5 bases and J by 11 bases, with 12 bases left in between. This CDR3 is built from 12 residues. Germline V gene sequence: CDR1 MDHEN, CDR2 SYDVKM.

CDR3 protein: CASSLTGANVLTF. CDR3 DNA sequence: TGTGCCAGCAGCTTAACGGGGGCCAACGTCCTGACTTTC. The chain combines TRBV7-3 with TRBJ2-6; unclear D gene. The CDR3 is 13 residues long. CDR1 is SGHTA and CDR2 is FQGTGA in the germline V gene. The V end lost 0 bases, the J end lost 4 bases, and 1 base lay between the germline ends.

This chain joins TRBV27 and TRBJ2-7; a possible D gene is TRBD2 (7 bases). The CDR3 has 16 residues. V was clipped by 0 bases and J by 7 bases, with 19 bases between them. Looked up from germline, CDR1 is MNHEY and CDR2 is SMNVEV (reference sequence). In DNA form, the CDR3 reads TGTGCCAGCAGTTTATCGGGGGGCGGGGGCCGGAGGGAGCAGTACTTC. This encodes CASSLSGGGGRREQYF.

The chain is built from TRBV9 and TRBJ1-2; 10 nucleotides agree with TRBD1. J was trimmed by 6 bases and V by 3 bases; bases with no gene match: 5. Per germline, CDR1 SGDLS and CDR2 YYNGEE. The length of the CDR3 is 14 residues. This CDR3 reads CASSEGQGTHGYTF. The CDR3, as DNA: TGTGCCAGCAGCGAGGGACAGGGGACCCATGGCTACACCTTC.

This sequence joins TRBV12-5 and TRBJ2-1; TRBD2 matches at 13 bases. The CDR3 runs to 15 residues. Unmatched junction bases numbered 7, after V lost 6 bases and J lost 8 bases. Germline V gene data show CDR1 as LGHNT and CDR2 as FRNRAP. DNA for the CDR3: TGTGCTAGTGGCCTGGGACTAGCGGGAAGGGATGAGCAGTTCTTC. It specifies CASGLGLAGRDEQFF.

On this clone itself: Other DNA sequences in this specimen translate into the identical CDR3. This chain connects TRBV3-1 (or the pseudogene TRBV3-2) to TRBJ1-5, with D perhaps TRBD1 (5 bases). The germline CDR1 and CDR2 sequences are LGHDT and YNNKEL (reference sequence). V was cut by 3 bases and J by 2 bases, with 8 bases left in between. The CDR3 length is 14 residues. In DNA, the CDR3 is TGTGCCAGCAGCCAGATGGGGGGCAATCAGCCCCAGCATTTT. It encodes CASSQMGGNQPQHF.

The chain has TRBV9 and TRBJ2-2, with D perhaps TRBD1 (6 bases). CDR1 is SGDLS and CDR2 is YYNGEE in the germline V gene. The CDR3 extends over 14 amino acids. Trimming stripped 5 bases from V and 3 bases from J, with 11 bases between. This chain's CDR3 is CASRTGTHTGELFF. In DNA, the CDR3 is TGTGCCAGCAGAACCGGGACACACACCGGGGAGCTGTTTTTT.

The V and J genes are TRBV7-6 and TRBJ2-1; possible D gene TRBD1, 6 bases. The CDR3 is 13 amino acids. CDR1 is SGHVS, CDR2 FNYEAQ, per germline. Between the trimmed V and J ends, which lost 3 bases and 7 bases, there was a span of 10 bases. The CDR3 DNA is TGTGCCAGCAGCTTGTCCAGGGGAAATGAGCAGTTCTTC. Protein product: CASSLSRGNEQFF. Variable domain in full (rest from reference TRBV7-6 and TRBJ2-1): GAGVSQSPRYKVTKRGQDVALRCDPISGHVSLYWYRQALGQGPEFLTYFNYEAQQDKSGLPNDRFSAERPEGSISTLTIQRTEQRDSAMYRCASSLSRGNEQFFGPGTRLTVL.

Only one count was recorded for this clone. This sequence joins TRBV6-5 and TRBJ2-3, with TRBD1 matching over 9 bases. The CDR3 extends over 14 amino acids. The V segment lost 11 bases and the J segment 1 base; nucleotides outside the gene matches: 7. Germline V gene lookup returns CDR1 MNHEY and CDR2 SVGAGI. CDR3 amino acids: CAGNRGQRTDTQYF. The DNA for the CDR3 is TGTGCCGGCAACAGGGGGCAACGCACAGATACGCAGTATTTT.

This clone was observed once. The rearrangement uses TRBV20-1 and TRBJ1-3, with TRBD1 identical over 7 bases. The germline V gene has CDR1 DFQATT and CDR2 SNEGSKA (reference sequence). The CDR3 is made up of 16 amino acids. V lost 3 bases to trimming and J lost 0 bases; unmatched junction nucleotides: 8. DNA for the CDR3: TGCAGTGCTAGTCGGACCAGGGGGATCTCTGGAAACACCATATATTTT. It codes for CSASRTRGISGNTIYF.

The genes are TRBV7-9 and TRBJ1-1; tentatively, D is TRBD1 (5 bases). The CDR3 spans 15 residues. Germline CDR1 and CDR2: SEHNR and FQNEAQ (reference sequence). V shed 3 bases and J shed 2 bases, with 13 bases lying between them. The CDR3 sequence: CASSFPGSLNTEAFF. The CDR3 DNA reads TGTGCCAGCAGCTTCCCAGGGTCGTTAAACACTGAAGCTTTCTTT.

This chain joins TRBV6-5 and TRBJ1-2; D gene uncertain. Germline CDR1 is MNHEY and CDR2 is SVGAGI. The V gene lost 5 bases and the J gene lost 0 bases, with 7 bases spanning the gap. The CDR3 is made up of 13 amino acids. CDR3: CASSRNSNYGYTF. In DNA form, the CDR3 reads TGTGCCAGCAGTAGGAATTCTAACTATGGCTACACCTTC.

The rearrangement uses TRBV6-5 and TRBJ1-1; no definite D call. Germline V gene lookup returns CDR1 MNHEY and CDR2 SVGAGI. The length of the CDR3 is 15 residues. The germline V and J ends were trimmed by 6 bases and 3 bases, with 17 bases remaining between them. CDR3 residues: CASRAAWGVDTEAFF. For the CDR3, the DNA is TGTGCCAGCAGAGCCGCCTGGGGAGTTGACACTGAAGCTTTCTTT.

CDR3 coding DNA: TGTGCCACCAGTGACTCCGGACCTTCTGGGGCCTATGGCTACACCTTC. Amino acids: CATSDSGPSGAYGYTF. The chain recombines TRBV24-1 with TRBJ1-2; tentatively, D is TRBD1 (5 bases). The CDR3 consists of 16 residues. V lost 4 bases and J lost 4, with 18 bases in between. CDR1 KGHDR and CDR2 SFDVKD come from the germline V gene.

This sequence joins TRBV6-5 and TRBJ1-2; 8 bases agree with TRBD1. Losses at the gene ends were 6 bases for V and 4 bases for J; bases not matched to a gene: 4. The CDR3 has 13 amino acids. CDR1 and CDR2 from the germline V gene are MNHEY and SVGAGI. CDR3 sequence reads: CASSLTGAYGYTF. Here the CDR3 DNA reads TGTGCCAGCAGCCTGACAGGGGCCTATGGCTACACCTTC.

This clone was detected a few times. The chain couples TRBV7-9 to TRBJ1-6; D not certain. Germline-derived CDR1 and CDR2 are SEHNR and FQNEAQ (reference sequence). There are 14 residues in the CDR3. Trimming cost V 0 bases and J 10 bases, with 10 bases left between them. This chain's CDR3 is CASSLAGANSPLHF. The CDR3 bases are TGTGCCAGCAGCTTAGCGGGCGCAAACTCACCCCTCCACTTT.

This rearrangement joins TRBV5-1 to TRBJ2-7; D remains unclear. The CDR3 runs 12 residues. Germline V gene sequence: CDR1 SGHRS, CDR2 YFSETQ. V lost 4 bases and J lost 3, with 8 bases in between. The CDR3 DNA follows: TGCGCCAGCAGCGCGAATAACTACGAGCAGTACTTC. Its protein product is CASSANNYEQYF.

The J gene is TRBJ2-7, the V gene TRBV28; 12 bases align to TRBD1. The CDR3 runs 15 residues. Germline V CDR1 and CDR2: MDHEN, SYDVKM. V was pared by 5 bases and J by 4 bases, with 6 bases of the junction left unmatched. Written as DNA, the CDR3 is TGTGCCAGCAGTGCACCGGGACAGGGGGCTTACGAGCAGTACTTC. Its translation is CASSAPGQGAYEQYF.